Given below is one T cell receptor beta chain in context. PCR used 60 Vbeta primers and 13 Jbeta primers. The table came from immunoSEQ multiplex PCR; TCRdb's copy has only in-frame clones and leaves some out. The table lists some 130,000 clones, with 1.5% to 2% in the top ten. The data originate from a study of cytomegalovirus exposure and HLA in healthy donors. Study in general: Unique TCRs from HLA-typed donors, about 85 million of them, were held in an early data release.

Trimming stripped 3 bases from V and 8 bases from J, with 8 bases between. The V gene's germline CDR1 is DFQATT and CDR2 SNEGSKA (reference sequence). This CDR3 contains 11 residues. The TCR sequence derives from a woman between 40 and 50 years old in good health and CMV-seropositive. The rearrangement links TRBV20-1 to TRBJ2-1; no reliable D call. Sequencing input: PBMCs. CDR3 DNA: TGCAGTGCTAGCGGCCGGGATGAGCAGTTCTTC. Amino acids: CSASGRDEQFF.